This TCR beta chain was observed in a study of T cell responses to AZD1222 COVID-19 vaccine. General observations from the study: Among spike-specific TCRs, nearly half reportedly target unmutated variant regions.

This clone was seen a single time. The antigen is unknown. Using immunoSEQ multiplex PCR, the repertoire was profiled, and TCRdb retains in-frame clones only, with some absent. The repertoire holds roughly 150,000 clones, with 90% to 95% as singletons. This CDR3 spans 13 amino acids. Trimming left V 6 bases short and J 1 base short, with 9 bases between. Germline assignment: CDR1 MNHEY and CDR2 SVGAGI. The chain combines TRBV6-5 with TRBJ1-1; perhaps TRBD1 as D (6 bases). The TCR was taken from an adult in good health. This specimen was peripheral blood, taken on day 0 of AZD1222 vaccination. CDR3 amino acids: CASSRTANTEAFF. The CDR3 nucleotides read TGTGCCAGCAGCCGGACAGCGAACACTGAAGCTTTCTTT.